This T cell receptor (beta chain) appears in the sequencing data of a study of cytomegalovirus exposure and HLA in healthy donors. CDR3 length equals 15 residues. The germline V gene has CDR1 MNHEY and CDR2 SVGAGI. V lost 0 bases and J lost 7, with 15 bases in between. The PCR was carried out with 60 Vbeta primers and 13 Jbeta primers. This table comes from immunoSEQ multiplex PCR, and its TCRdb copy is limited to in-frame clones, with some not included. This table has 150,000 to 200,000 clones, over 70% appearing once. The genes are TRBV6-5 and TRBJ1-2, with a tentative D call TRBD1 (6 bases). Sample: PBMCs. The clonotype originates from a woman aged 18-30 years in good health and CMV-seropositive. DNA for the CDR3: TGTGCCAGCAGTTACTCAGGACAGCTAGGGACTGGCTACACCTTC. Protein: CASSYSGQLGTGYTF.